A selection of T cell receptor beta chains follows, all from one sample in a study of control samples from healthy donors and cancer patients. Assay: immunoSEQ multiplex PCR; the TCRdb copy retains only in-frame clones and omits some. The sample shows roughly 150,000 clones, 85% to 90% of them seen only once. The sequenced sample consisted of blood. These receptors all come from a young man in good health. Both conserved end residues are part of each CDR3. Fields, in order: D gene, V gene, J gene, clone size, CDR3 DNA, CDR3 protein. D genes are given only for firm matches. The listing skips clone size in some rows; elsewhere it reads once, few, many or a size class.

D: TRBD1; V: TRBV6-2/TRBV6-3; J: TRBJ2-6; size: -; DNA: TGTGCCAGCAGTTATCTTACGGACAGGGTCGGGGCCAACGTCCTGACTTTC; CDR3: CASSYLTDRVGANVLTF
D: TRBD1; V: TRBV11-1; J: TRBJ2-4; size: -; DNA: TGTGCCAGCAGCTTGGACAGGGGAGCGGACATTCAGTACTTC; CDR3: CASSLDRGADIQYF
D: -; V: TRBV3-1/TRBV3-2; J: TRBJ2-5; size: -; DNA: TGTGCCAGCAGCCAAGCCTTAGGACCCCGCCAAGAGACCCAGTACTTC; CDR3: CASSQALGPRQETQYF
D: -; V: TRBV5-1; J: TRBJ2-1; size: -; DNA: TGCGCCAGCAGCTTGGCCGGTGACGGGATAAGCTCCTACAATGAGCAGTTCTTC; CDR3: CASSLAGDGISSYNEQFF
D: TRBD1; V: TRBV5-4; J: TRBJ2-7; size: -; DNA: TGTGCCAGCAGCTTGGGACAGGGCGCCTACGAGCAGTACTTC; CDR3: CASSLGQGAYEQYF
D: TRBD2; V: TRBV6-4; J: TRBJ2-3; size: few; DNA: TGTGCCAGCAGTGACGGGACTAGCGGGGGGCCAGATACGCAGTATTTT; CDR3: CASSDGTSGGPDTQYF
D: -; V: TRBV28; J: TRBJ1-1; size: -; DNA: TGTGCCAGCAGTTTCCCCCCCCGGGCCAACACTGAAGCTTTCTTT; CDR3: CASSFPPRANTEAFF
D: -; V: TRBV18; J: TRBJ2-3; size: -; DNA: TGTGCCAGCTCACCGAACCTCGGTACGCAGTATTTT; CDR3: CASSPNLGTQYF
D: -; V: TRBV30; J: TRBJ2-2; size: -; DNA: TGTGCCTGGAGTGTCCTCGGAGACTACACCGGGGAGCTGTTTTTT; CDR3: CAWSVLGDYTGELFF
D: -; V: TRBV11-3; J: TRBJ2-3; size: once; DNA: TGTGCCAGCAGCACTGCGGCTAGCACAGATACGCAGTATTTT; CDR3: CASSTAASTDTQYF
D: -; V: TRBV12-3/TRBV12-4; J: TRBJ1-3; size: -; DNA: TGTGCCAGCAGTTTGGGAAACACCATATATTTT; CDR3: CASSLGNTIYF
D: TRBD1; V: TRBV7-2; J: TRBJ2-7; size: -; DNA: TGTGCCAGCAGCTTAGACTCAAACAGGGGCCGTTACGAGCAGTACTTC; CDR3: CASSLDSNRGRYEQYF
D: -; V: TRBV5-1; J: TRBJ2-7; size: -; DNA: TGCGCCAGCAGCTTGGCCGGGGACGCCTACGAGCAGTACTTC; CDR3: CASSLAGDAYEQYF
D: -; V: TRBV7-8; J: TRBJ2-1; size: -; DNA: TGTGCCAGCAGCTTAGAAGGGGGCGGGGGCTATTACAATGAGCAGTTCTTC; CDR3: CASSLEGGGGYYNEQFF
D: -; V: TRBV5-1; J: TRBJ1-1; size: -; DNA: TGCGCCAGCAGCTGGGGGTCTGGGAACACTGAAGCTTTCTTT; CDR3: CASSWGSGNTEAFF
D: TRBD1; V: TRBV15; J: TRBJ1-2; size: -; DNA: TGTGCCACCAGCAGAGGTACAGGGGGCACGGATGGCTACACCTTC; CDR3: CATSRGTGGTDGYTF
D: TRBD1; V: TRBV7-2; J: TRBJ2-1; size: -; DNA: TGTGCCAGCAGCCGGCTAAAAGGGGGCTTCCACAATGAGCAGTTCTTC; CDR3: CASSRLKGGFHNEQFF
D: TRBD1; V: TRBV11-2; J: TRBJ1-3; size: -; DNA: TGTGCCAGCAGTCGACAGGGAAACTCTGGAAACACCATATATTTT; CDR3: CASSRQGNSGNTIYF
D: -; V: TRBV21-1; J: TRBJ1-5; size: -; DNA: TGTGTGGGAGGGCAGGGGGCCGAAGATAGCAATCAGCCCCAGCATTTT; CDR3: CVGGQGAEDSNQPQHF
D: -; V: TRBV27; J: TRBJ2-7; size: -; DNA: TGTGCCAGCAGGAAACGGGACACGAGCTCCTACGAGCAGTACTTC; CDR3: CASRKRDTSSYEQYF
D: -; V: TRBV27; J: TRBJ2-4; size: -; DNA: TGTGCCAGCAGCATGAGGGGCCCGGGGAACATTCAGTACTTC; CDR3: CASSMRGPGNIQYF
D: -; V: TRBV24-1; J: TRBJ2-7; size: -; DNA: TGTGCCCCCGGTTGGAGCAGGGACACCCAAACCACCTACGAGCAGTACTTC; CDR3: CAPGWSRDTQTTYEQYF
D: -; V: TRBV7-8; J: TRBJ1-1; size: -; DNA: TGTGCCAGCAGCTTAGTCGGGGAAGACACTGAAGCTTTCTTT; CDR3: CASSLVGEDTEAFF
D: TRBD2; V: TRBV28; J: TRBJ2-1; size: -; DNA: TGTGCCAGCAGTCAGATTATACGGGGGGTATACAATGAGCAGTTCTTC; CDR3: CASSQIIRGVYNEQFF
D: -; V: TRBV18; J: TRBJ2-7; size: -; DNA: TGTGCCAGCTCACCGGACTACGAGCAGTACTTC; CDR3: CASSPDYEQYF
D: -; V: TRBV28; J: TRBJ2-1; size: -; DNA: TGTGCCACCCTGAGGGACGGGCGCAGGGAGCAGTTCTTC; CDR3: CATLRDGRREQFF
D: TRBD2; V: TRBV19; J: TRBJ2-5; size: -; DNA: TGTGCCAGTAGTCGGGGGGTACAGGAGACCCAGTACTTC; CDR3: CASSRGVQETQYF
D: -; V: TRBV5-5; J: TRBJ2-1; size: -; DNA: TGTGCCAGCAGCTCCCTCAGTGGGGATGAGCAGTTCTTC; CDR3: CASSSLSGDEQFF
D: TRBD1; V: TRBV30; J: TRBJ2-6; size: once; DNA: TGTGCCTGGGACAGGGGGGGCAGTGGGGCCAACGTCCTGACTTTC; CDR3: CAWDRGGSGANVLTF
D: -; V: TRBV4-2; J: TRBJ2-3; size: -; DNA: TGTGCCAGCAGCTACAGGAAGGGTCTGACAGATACGCAGTATTTT; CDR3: CASSYRKGLTDTQYF
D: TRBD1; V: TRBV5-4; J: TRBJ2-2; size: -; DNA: TGTGCCAGCAGCTTGGGACAGGGGGAAAACACCGGGGAGCTGTTTTTT; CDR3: CASSLGQGENTGELFF
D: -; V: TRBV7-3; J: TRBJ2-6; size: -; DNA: TGTGCCAGCAGCTCAGGGGTAGGGGCCAACGTCCTGACTTTC; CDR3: CASSSGVGANVLTF
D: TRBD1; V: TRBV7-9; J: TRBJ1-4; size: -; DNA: TGTGCCAGCAGCTTAGTTACAGGGGTTGAAAAACTGTTTTTT; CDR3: CASSLVTGVEKLFF
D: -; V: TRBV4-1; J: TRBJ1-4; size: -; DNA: TGCGCCAGCAGCCAAAGGGGGGGGGTTACTAATGAAAAACTGTTTTTT; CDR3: CASSQRGGVTNEKLFF
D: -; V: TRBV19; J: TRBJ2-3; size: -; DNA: TGTGCCAGTAGAGGACGGGCCCTCACAGATACGCAGTATTTT; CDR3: CASRGRALTDTQYF
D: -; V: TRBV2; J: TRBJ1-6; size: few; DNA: TGTGCCAGCAGTGAAGGACAATATAATTCACCCCTCCACTTT; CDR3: CASSEGQYNSPLHF
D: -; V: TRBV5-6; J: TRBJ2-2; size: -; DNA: TGTGCCAGCAGCTTGGGAGAGAACACCGGGGAGCTGTTTTTT; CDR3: CASSLGENTGELFF
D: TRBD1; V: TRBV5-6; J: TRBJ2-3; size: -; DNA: TGTGCCAGCAGCACACAGGGGCTAGACGTCATGAATACGCAGTATTTT; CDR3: CASSTQGLDVMNTQYF
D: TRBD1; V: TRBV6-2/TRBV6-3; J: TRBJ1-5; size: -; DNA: TGTGCCAGCAGTTACCCCCGACAGGGAAATCAGCCCCAGCATTTT; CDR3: CASSYPRQGNQPQHF
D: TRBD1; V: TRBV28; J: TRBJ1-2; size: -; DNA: TGTGCCACCGAGACAGGGAATAACGGCTACACCTTC; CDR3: CATETGNNGYTF
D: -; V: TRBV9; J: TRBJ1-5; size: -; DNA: TGTGCCAGCAGCGTCGGCAGTCTCAATCAGCCCCAGCATTTT; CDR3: CASSVGSLNQPQHF
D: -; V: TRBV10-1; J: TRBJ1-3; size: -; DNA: TGCGCCTCCCCGTGGCACCGGCCACCGACAGGAGGTGGAAACACCATATATTTT; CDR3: CASPWHRPPTGGGNTIYF
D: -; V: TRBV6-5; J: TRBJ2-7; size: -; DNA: TGTGCCAGCAACCAAAGAGGGCGAGGGGACGAGCAGTACTTC; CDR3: CASNQRGRGDEQYF
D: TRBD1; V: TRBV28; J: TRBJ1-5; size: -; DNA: TGTGCCAGCAGTTTTGCGTCAGGGGGAAATCAGCCCCAGCATTTT; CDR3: CASSFASGGNQPQHF
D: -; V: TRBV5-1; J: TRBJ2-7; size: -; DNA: TGCGCCAGCAGCTTGGATTTGGCACGCTACGAGCAGTACTTC; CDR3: CASSLDLARYEQYF
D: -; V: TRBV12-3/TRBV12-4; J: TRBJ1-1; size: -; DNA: TGTGCCAGCAGACCCTTTCCGGGGACTGAAGCTTTCTTT; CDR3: CASRPFPGTEAFF
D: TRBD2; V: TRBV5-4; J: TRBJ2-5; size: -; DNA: TGTGCCAGCAGCAACCTAGCGGGGGGGCAGGAGACCCAGTACTTC; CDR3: CASSNLAGGQETQYF
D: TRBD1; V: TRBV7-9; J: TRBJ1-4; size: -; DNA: TGTGCCAGCAGTGCTGGGACAGGGGGAGAAAAACTGTTTTTT; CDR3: CASSAGTGGEKLFF
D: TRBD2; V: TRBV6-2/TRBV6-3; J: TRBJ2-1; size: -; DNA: TGTGCCAGCACTTACGGGACTAGTGGCAATGAGCAGTTCTTC; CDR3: CASTYGTSGNEQFF
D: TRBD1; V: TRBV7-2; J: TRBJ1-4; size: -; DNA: TGTGCCAGCAGCGAGGACAGGGAAGTTAATGAAAAACTGTTTTTT; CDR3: CASSEDREVNEKLFF
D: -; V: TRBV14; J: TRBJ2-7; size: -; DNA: TGTGCCAGCAGCGCGGACAACTACGAGCAGTACTTC; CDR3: CASSADNYEQYF
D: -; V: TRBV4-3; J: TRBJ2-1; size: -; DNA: TGCGCCAGCAGCCAAGATCGCGGCGGTTACAATGAGCAGTTCTTC; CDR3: CASSQDRGGYNEQFF
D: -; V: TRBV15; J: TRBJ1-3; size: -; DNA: TGTGCCACCAGCAGAGCGGAGAGGACAGTCCGCTCTGGAAACACCATATATTTT; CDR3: CATSRAERTVRSGNTIYF
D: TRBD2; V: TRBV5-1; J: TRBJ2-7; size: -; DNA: TGCGCCAGCAGGACTAGCGGGGAGGATAACGAGCAGTACTTC; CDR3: CASRTSGEDNEQYF
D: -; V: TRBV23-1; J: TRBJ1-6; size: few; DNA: TGCGCCAGTCACAGTGGTTCACCCCTCCACTTT; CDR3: CASHSGSPLHF
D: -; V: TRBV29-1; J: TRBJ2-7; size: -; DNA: TGCAGCGTTTCCTCTGGGTCGCAGGCGGTATACGAGCAGTACTTC; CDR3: CSVSSGSQAVYEQYF
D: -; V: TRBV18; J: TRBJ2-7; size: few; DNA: TGTGCCAGCTCAGCGGGACCCCAGAGCTCCTACGAGCAGTACTTC; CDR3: CASSAGPQSSYEQYF
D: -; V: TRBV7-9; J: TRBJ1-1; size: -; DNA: TGTGCCAGCAGCCCTAGACAGAACACTGAAGCTTTCTTT; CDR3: CASSPRQNTEAFF
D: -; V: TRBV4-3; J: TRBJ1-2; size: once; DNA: TGCGCCAGCAGCCAATACAGCGCTAACTATGGCTACACCTTC; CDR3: CASSQYSANYGYTF